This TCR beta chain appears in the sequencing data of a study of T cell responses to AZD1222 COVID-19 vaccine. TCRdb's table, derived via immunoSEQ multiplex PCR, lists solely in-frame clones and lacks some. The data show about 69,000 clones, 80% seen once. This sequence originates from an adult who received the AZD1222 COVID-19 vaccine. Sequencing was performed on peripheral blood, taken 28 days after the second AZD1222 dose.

CDR3 region: CAWRRTQNTEAFF. In nucleotides, the CDR3 is TGTGCCTGGAGGAGGACACAGAACACTGAAGCTTTCTTT. The chain uses TRBV30 and TRBJ1-1, with TRBD1 as a possible D gene (5 bases). Between the trimmed V and J ends, which lost 3 bases and 1 base, there was a span of 9 bases. The CDR3 is 13 amino acids. Germline V lookup: CDR1 GTSNPN, CDR2 SVGIG (reference sequence). Together with reference TRBV30 and TRBJ1-1, the CDR3 gives the full variable domain: SQTIHQWPATLVQPVGSPLSLECTVEGTSNPNLYWYRQAAGRGLQLLFYSVGIGQISSEVPQNLSASRPQDRQFILSSKKLLLSDSGFYLCAWRRTQNTEAFFGQGTRLTVV.